The sequence of this TCR beta chain was determined in a study of blood T cell repertoires in COVID-19 (dated by TCRdb to about 2020). Study-level background: Collaborator samples came from the United States, Italy and Spain and covered acute and convalescent phases of COVID-19. Sample metadata almost always included a de-identified subject ID, COVID-19 status, age in years and sex. Deeply sampled blood TCRbeta repertoires from subjects exposed to, actively infected with, or recovered from COVID-19 were included in the dataset. Samples came from the ongoing ImmuneRACE study (first 160 participants) plus 1,254 subjects from 6 global collaborators. The prospective study material was composed of cDNA or gDNA derived from T cells, B-cell-depleted T cells, or PBMCs. The repertoires were made available in a free public database intended to serve as a resource for research on the immune response to SARS-CoV-2. Where available, HLA class I and class II types were obtained from metadata supplied by the sample provider rather than from assay-based typing. Broad study findings and their caveats: The amount of clinical and demographic metadata varied by source and participant and was provided uncurated.

CDR3 length: 18 amino acids, cysteine to phenylalanine. The CDR3 DNA has 54 bases and is translated from base 1. From the germline V gene (reference sequence), CDR1 is LNHDA and CDR2 is SQIVND. V lost 0 bases and J lost 2 bases; the stretch between them is 19 bases long. Participants in the prospective study were aged about 18 to 90 years, lived in about two dozen United States geographic areas, and enrolled through a virtual design. Cohort assignment in the prospective study relied on participant-reported clinical history from a screening survey and a study questionnaire. Recovered participants in ImmuneRACE Cohort 3 were defined as having two consecutive negative NP/OP PCR tests, clearance from a healthcare professional, or resolution of symptoms. Each participant in the prospective study had whole blood, serum and a nasopharyngeal or oropharyngeal swab collected by mobile phlebotomists. Prospective study participants could optionally give additional blood draws and questionnaires over an approximately two-month period. Before DNA extraction, prospective study blood samples were shipped either frozen or at room temperature.

A word on this clone: It lacks a known antigen. No clone much larger than this one lies a single base away; base qualities are absent.

TCRbeta CDR3 regions were amplified from genomic DNA by means of the immunoSEQ Assay, a bias-controlled multiplex PCR. Under the source paper's analysis protocol: The number of nucleated cells in each sample was estimated by amplification of reference gene primers within the assay. Sequence reads were collapsed and filtered to measure the absolute abundance of every unique TCRbeta CDR3 rearrangement. For each sample, productive Simpson clonality was calculated as the square root of Simpson's diversity index across productive rearrangements. In TCRdb, the immuneACCESS table is reduced to in-frame sequences with V and J assigned. These tables do not hold every clone; where another copy was compared, an unresolved V gene accounts for under half, and the others remain unexplained. That table supplies the V and J calls and clone size; D and trimming were determined from the DNA. This sample holds 490,000 or so clones; around 87% were observed only once. The top ten hold about 1.7% of the sample.

The specimen sequenced was PBMCs or T cells enriched from blood (not recorded which). The receptor's source is a woman between 40 and 55 years old who had recovered from COVID-19. The chain was built from TRBV19 and TRBJ1-2, and perhaps TRBD1 as D gene, on 5 matching bases. Here the CDR3 is given as CASSIDRGPLRGNYGYTF. The DNA is as follows: TGTGCCAGTAGTATAGATCGAGGACCTCTCCGGGGGAACTATGGCTACACCTTC.